This is a list of T cell receptor beta chains from one sample in a study of T cell responses to AZD1222 COVID-19 vaccine. TCRdb keeps only in-frame clones here, not all; method: immunoSEQ multiplex PCR. The sample includes about 160,000 clones, about 90% seen only once; the top ten take 1.5% to 2%. Sample: peripheral blood, taken on day 0 of AZD1222 vaccination. These receptors came from an adult in good health. Both conserved end residues are part of each CDR3. A D gene is named only where the DNA matches it firmly. The listing skips clone size in some rows; elsewhere it reads once, few, many or a size class.

clone size: .
D gene: .
V gene: TRBV27
J gene: TRBJ1-4
CDR3 protein: CASRRIATNEKLFF
CDR3 DNA: TGTGCCAGCAGGCGGATCGCAACTAATGAAAAACTGTTTTTT

clone size: .
D gene: .
V gene: TRBV2
J gene: TRBJ1-1
CDR3 protein: CASSEANSRAFF
CDR3 DNA: TGTGCCAGCAGTGAAGCAAATTCGCGAGCTTTCTTT

clone size: .
D gene: .
V gene: TRBV6-6
J gene: TRBJ2-7
CDR3 protein: CASGLGGEQYF
CDR3 DNA: TGTGCCAGCGGATTGGGGGGCGAGCAGTACTTC

clone size: .
D gene: .
V gene: TRBV19
J gene: TRBJ2-5
CDR3 protein: CASRNRGQETQYF
CDR3 DNA: TGTGCCAGTAGAAATAGGGGCCAAGAGACCCAGTACTTC

clone size: .
D gene: .
V gene: TRBV19
J gene: TRBJ1-5
CDR3 protein: CASSIVPGYQPQHF
CDR3 DNA: TGTGCCAGTAGTATAGTACCGGGTTATCAGCCCCAGCATTTT

clone size: .
D gene: .
V gene: TRBV11-2
J gene: TRBJ2-1
CDR3 protein: CASSLDEPAGYNEQFF
CDR3 DNA: TGTGCCAGCAGCTTAGATGAACCCGCAGGCTACAATGAGCAGTTCTTC

clone size: .
D gene: TRBD1
V gene: TRBV6-2/TRBV6-3
J gene: TRBJ1-1
CDR3 protein: CASSPTTGVGTEAFF
CDR3 DNA: TGTGCCAGCAGTCCCACGACAGGGGTCGGAACTGAAGCTTTCTTT

clone size: .
D gene: TRBD1
V gene: TRBV7-8
J gene: TRBJ1-6
CDR3 protein: CASSQTGGYSPLHF
CDR3 DNA: TGTGCCAGCAGCCAAACAGGGGGGTATTCACCCCTCCACTTT

clone size: .
D gene: .
V gene: TRBV30
J gene: TRBJ1-4
CDR3 protein: CAWSVGWEKLFF
CDR3 DNA: TGTGCCTGGAGTGTGGGGTGGGAAAAACTGTTTTTT

clone size: .
D gene: .
V gene: TRBV11-2
J gene: TRBJ1-1
CDR3 protein: CASSLGVRPNTEAFF
CDR3 DNA: TGTGCCAGCAGCTTAGGTGTCCGCCCAAACACTGAAGCTTTCTTT

clone size: .
D gene: TRBD2
V gene: TRBV6-5
J gene: TRBJ2-2
CDR3 protein: CASSHNGLAGEELFF
CDR3 DNA: TGTGCCAGCAGCCATAACGGACTAGCGGGAGAGGAGCTGTTTTTT

clone size: .
D gene: TRBD1
V gene: TRBV4-1
J gene: TRBJ2-1
CDR3 protein: CASSPAATGVIEQFF
CDR3 DNA: TGCGCCAGCAGCCCCGCGGCGACAGGGGTAATTGAGCAGTTCTTC

clone size: .
D gene: .
V gene: TRBV28
J gene: TRBJ2-7
CDR3 protein: CASSSPLIRGSYEQYF
CDR3 DNA: TGTGCCAGCAGTTCACCGCTCATAAGGGGATCCTACGAGCAGTACTTC

clone size: .
D gene: TRBD1
V gene: TRBV11-3
J gene: TRBJ2-1
CDR3 protein: CASSDPGQGPEQFF
CDR3 DNA: TGTGCCAGCAGCGATCCGGGACAGGGCCCTGAGCAGTTCTTC

clone size: .
D gene: TRBD2
V gene: TRBV9
J gene: TRBJ2-7
CDR3 protein: CASSVEPSGGAPYF
CDR3 DNA: TGTGCCAGCAGCGTAGAACCTAGCGGGGGGGCCCCGTACTTC

clone size: .
D gene: .
V gene: TRBV28
J gene: TRBJ1-5
CDR3 protein: CATHTGDQSNQPQHF
CDR3 DNA: TGTGCCACCCACACGGGAGATCAAAGCAATCAGCCCCAGCATTTT

clone size: .
D gene: .
V gene: TRBV19
J gene: TRBJ2-6
CDR3 protein: CASSIGASGANVLTF
CDR3 DNA: TGTGCCAGTAGTATAGGCGCCTCTGGGGCCAACGTCCTGACTTTC

clone size: .
D gene: .
V gene: TRBV28
J gene: TRBJ2-7
CDR3 protein: CASSPLRGSEEQYF
CDR3 DNA: TGTGCCAGCAGTCCTCTACGCGGGTCGGAGGAGCAGTACTTC

clone size: .
D gene: TRBD1
V gene: TRBV7-9
J gene: TRBJ1-6
CDR3 protein: CASSQGTGASPLHF
CDR3 DNA: TGTGCCAGCAGCCAAGGGACAGGGGCTTCACCCCTCCACTTT

clone size: .
D gene: .
V gene: TRBV7-2
J gene: TRBJ2-1
CDR3 protein: CASSLSYNEQFF
CDR3 DNA: TGTGCCAGCAGCTTATCCTACAATGAGCAGTTCTTC

clone size: once
D gene: .
V gene: TRBV5-1
J gene: TRBJ1-1
CDR3 protein: CASSLSLVASHTEAFF
CDR3 DNA: TGCGCCAGCAGCTTGAGTCTGGTAGCATCCCACACTGAAGCTTTCTTT

clone size: .
D gene: .
V gene: TRBV28
J gene: TRBJ1-5
CDR3 protein: CASSLDQPQHF
CDR3 DNA: TGTGCCAGCAGTTTGGACCAGCCCCAGCATTTT

clone size: .
D gene: .
V gene: TRBV18
J gene: TRBJ1-3
CDR3 protein: CASSPAAGVSGNTIYF
CDR3 DNA: TGTGCCAGCTCACCAGCGGCAGGGGTATCTGGAAACACCATATATTTT

clone size: .
D gene: .
V gene: TRBV10-3
J gene: TRBJ1-1
CDR3 protein: CAISEKGGENTEAFF
CDR3 DNA: TGTGCCATCAGTGAGAAGGGAGGGGAAAACACTGAAGCTTTCTTT

clone size: .
D gene: TRBD1
V gene: TRBV7-2
J gene: TRBJ1-1
CDR3 protein: CASSRTGGVNTEAFF
CDR3 DNA: TGTGCCAGCAGCCGGACAGGGGGCGTGAACACTGAAGCTTTCTTT

clone size: .
D gene: .
V gene: TRBV28
J gene: TRBJ2-7
CDR3 protein: CASSSSYEQYF
CDR3 DNA: TGTGCCAGCAGTTCAAGTTACGAGCAGTACTTC

clone size: .
D gene: TRBD2
V gene: TRBV29-1
J gene: TRBJ2-7
CDR3 protein: CSVTIGLGYYEQYF
CDR3 DNA: TGCAGCGTGACGATTGGACTAGGTTACTACGAGCAGTACTTC

clone size: .
D gene: TRBD1
V gene: TRBV5-1
J gene: TRBJ1-4
CDR3 protein: CASSQTGNNGEKLFF
CDR3 DNA: TGCGCCAGCAGCCAGACAGGGAACAACGGTGAAAAACTGTTTTTT

clone size: .
D gene: TRBD1
V gene: TRBV19
J gene: TRBJ2-7
CDR3 protein: CASSIGQGHWEQYF
CDR3 DNA: TGTGCCAGTAGTATCGGACAGGGTCATTGGGAGCAGTACTTC

clone size: .
D gene: TRBD1
V gene: TRBV11-2
J gene: TRBJ1-1
CDR3 protein: CASSINRGFDTEAFF
CDR3 DNA: TGTGCCAGCAGCATCAACAGGGGATTCGACACTGAAGCTTTCTTT

clone size: .
D gene: .
V gene: TRBV27
J gene: TRBJ1-4
CDR3 protein: CASSKGPGGDVEKLFF
CDR3 DNA: TGTGCCAGTTCCAAAGGACCTGGGGGTGATGTGGAAAAACTGTTTTTT

clone size: .
D gene: .
V gene: TRBV29-1
J gene: TRBJ2-2
CDR3 protein: CSVRGSGELFF
CDR3 DNA: TGCAGCGTCCGGGGTAGCGGGGAGCTGTTTTTT

clone size: .
D gene: TRBD1
V gene: TRBV28
J gene: TRBJ1-1
CDR3 protein: CASSLSWTGWNTEAFF
CDR3 DNA: TGTGCCAGCAGTTTATCCTGGACAGGGTGGAACACTGAAGCTTTCTTT

clone size: .
D gene: .
V gene: TRBV5-1
J gene: TRBJ1-5
CDR3 protein: CASSPGAVPNQPQHF
CDR3 DNA: TGCGCCAGCAGCCCCGGGGCCGTTCCCAATCAGCCCCAGCATTTT

clone size: .
D gene: TRBD1
V gene: TRBV19
J gene: TRBJ1-2
CDR3 protein: CASTATGGGSNGYTF
CDR3 DNA: TGTGCCAGTACCGCGACAGGGGGCGGGAGTAACGGCTACACCTTC

clone size: .
D gene: .
V gene: TRBV18
J gene: TRBJ1-4
CDR3 protein: CASSQGATNEKLFF
CDR3 DNA: TGTGCCAGCTCACAGGGTGCAACTAATGAAAAACTGTTTTTT